This entry lists 19 T cell receptor beta chains sequenced from one sample in a study of T cells in Graves' hyperthyroidism and ophthalmopathy. The TCR beta CDR3 regions underwent amplification using RNA transcripts as the source. The TCR CDR3 first-round RT-PCR relied on the HTBI primer set. One entry per CDR3 protein results from TCRdb running MiXCR on the multiplex PCR reads. The repertoire holds about 690,000 distinct CDR3 sequences, with 15% to 20% as singletons. The sample comprised blood. Receptors originate from a man aged 50-59 years with Graves' hyperthyroidism.

This clonotype turned up a few times. The rearrangement joins TRBV28 to TRBJ2-1; 13 bases align to TRBD2. The CDR3 totals 17 residues. Germline CDR1 and CDR2: MDHEN and SYDVKM. After removal of 4 bases from V and 8 bases from J, the junction contained 11 bases not matched to a gene. The CDR3 loop reads CASSSSAGTSGMYEQFF. As DNA, the CDR3 is TGTGCCAGCAGTTCCTCCGCCGGGACTAGCGGGATGTATGAGCAGTTCTTC.

The J gene is TRBJ2-1, the V gene TRBV9; 13 bases agree with TRBD2. V lost 3 bases, J lost 8 bases, and 11 bases stayed unmatched. The CDR3 spans 17 residues. In germline, CDR1 is SGDLS, CDR2 YYNGEE. The CDR3 loop reads CASSADRTSGSDYEQFF. CDR3 DNA sequence: TGTGCCAGCAGCGCAGACCGGACTAGCGGGAGTGACTATGAGCAGTTCTTC. Drawing the rest from reference TRBV9 and TRBJ2-1, the complete variable domain is DSGVTQTPKHLITATGQRVTLRCSPRSGDLSVYWYQQSLDQGLQFLIQYYNGEERAKGNILERFSAQQFPDLHSELNLSSLELGDSALYFCASSADRTSGSDYEQFFGPGTRLTVL.

To note about this clonotype: A much larger clonotype is one base distant, so this may be a read error. The rearrangement links TRBV2 to TRBJ1-1, with D possibly matching TRBD1 (5 bases). CDR1 is SNHLY, CDR2 FYNNEI, per germline. V was pared by 8 bases and J by 8 bases, with 12 bases between. The CDR3 runs to 11 residues. The CDR3 is CASGYQGEAFF. The CDR3 DNA reads as TGTGCCAGCGGATATCAGGGCGAAGCTTTCTTT.

This clonotype occurred many times. The rearrangement links TRBV6-1 to TRBJ1-5, with D possibly matching TRBD1 (6 bases). Trimming took off 5 bases at V and 5 bases at J, with 16 bases between the two ends. Germline-derived CDR1 and CDR2 are MNHNS and SASEGT. This CDR3 has 15 residues. CDR3 region: CASSYEQGGHQPQHF. The CDR3 DNA is TGTGCCAGCAGTTATGAACAGGGAGGCCATCAGCCCCAGCATTTT.

In its sample, this clonotype was seen once. The chain carries TRBV28 and TRBJ2-1; 14 bases are a match to TRBD2. CDR1 is MDHEN, CDR2 SYDVKM, per germline. Germline trimming cut 4 bases from V and 6 bases from J; bases unmatched to any gene: 8. The CDR3 has 17 residues. CDR3: CASSSGLAGGGGNEQFF. The DNA for the CDR3 is TGTGCCAGCAGTTCCGGACTAGCGGGAGGAGGGGGCAATGAGCAGTTCTTC. Full variable domain (outside the CDR3, taken from reference TRBV28 and TRBJ2-1): DVKVTQSSRYLVKRTGEKVFLECVQDMDHENMFWYRQDPGLGLRLIYFSYDVKMKEKGDIPEGYSVSREKKERFSLILESASTNQTSMYLCASSSGLAGGGGNEQFFGPGTRLTVL.

The chain employs TRBV29-1 and TRBJ2-1; no definite D call. Germline V gives CDR1 SQVTM, CDR2 ANQGSEA. The length of the CDR3 is 14 residues. Trimming shortened V by 2 bases and J by 0 bases, and 8 bases separated the two germline ends. The CDR3 here is CSVETTVSYNEQFF. The CDR3 nucleotides are TGCAGCGTTGAAACCACAGTCTCCTACAATGAGCAGTTCTTC.

In its sample, this clonotype was seen once. The CDR3 here is CASSLSGLAVSYEQYF. CDR3 DNA sequence: TGTGCCAGCAGCTTGTCGGGACTAGCGGTTTCCTACGAGCAGTACTTC. The chain combines TRBV5-5 with TRBJ2-7; 11 nucleotides agree with TRBD2. The V gene end was trimmed by 1 base and the J gene end by 1 base; junction bases not matched to a gene: 4. The CDR3 has 16 amino acids. Germline V gives CDR1 SGHKS, CDR2 YYEKEE (reference sequence).

The gene calls are TRBV7-9 and TRBJ2-4; D is possibly TRBD1 (7 bases). Germline values: CDR1 SEHNR, CDR2 FQNEAQ (reference sequence). The CDR3 is made up of 18 amino acids. Deletions cut 2 bases from V and 2 bases from J, with 19 bases between. The CDR3 DNA follows: TGTGCCAGCAGCTTAAGTGTCAGGCCAGGGGGGACCAAAAACATTCAGTACTTC. Its translation is CASSLSVRPGGTKNIQYF.

The CDR3 bases are TGTGCCACCAATGCTTTTAGCACAGATACGCAGTATTTT. Encoded protein: CATNAFSTDTQYF. The genes are TRBV15 and TRBJ2-3; D unresolved. The CDR3 spans 13 residues. CDR1 and CDR2 (germline): LNHNV, YYDKDF (reference sequence). Between the trimmed V and J ends, which lost 7 bases and 0 bases, there was a span of 8 bases.

This clonotype appeared many times. V is TRBV14 and J is TRBJ2-2; D not resolved. The CDR3 covers 13 residues. CDR1 is SGHDN, CDR2 FVKESK, per germline. The V and J ends lost 3 bases and 2 bases respectively, with 4 bases between them. The CDR3 DNA reads as TGTGCCAGCAGCCATGCTAACACCGGGGAGCTGTTTTTT. Its translation: CASSHANTGELFF.

This clonotype was seen ten or more times. V is TRBV28 and J is TRBJ2-1, with D uncertain. V was trimmed by 5 bases and J by 2 bases, leaving 10 bases between them. This CDR3 is 14 amino acids long. Germline CDR1 is MDHEN and CDR2 is SYDVKM. The CDR3 bases are TGTGCCAGCAGTCTCACCCTACCCTACAATGAGCAGTTCTTC. Translation gives CASSLTLPYNEQFF.

This clonotype was counted only a few times. This chain connects TRBV7-3 to TRBJ2-1; D is perhaps TRBD2 (5 bases). Trimming left V 5 bases short and J 7 bases short, with 15 bases between. Germline CDR1 SGHTA, CDR2 FQGTGA. The CDR3 consists of 14 residues. CDR3 in amino acids: CASSHEGGGNEQFF. The CDR3 DNA sequence: TGTGCCAGCAGCCATGAAGGAGGTGGGAATGAGCAGTTCTTC.

This clonotype was recorded many times. The gene calls are TRBV11-2 and TRBJ2-5; 9 nucleotides match TRBD1. There are 16 residues in the CDR3. The V and J ends lost 0 bases and 5 bases, in that order; junction bases with no gene match: 7. Looked up from germline, CDR1 is SGHAT and CDR2 is FQNNGV. For the CDR3, the DNA is TGTGCCAGCAGCTTAGATGTTCAGACAGGGGGGGAGACCCAGTACTTC. Protein product: CASSLDVQTGGETQYF.

This clonotype was seen ten or more times. The chain has TRBV12-3 or TRBV12-4 and TRBJ1-5; the D is unclear. V lost 6 bases and J 0 bases, leaving 12 bases between the germline ends. The CDR3 consists of 15 residues. CDR3 sequence (DNA): TGTGCCAGCAGCCTCGGCGCAGATAGCAATCAGCCCCAGCATTTT. Translated, it gives CASSLGADSNQPQHF.

This clonotype occurred a few times. CDR3 sequence reads: CASDRPLAGGQFF. The DNA for the CDR3 is TGTGCCAGCGATCGGCCCCTCGCTGGGGGGCAGTTCTTC. This rearrangement joins TRBV5-5 to TRBJ2-1, with D possibly called TRBD1 or TRBD2 (5 bases each). Germline lookup yields CDR1 SGHKS and CDR2 YYEKEE (reference sequence). Between the trimmed V and J ends, which lost 7 bases and 12 bases, there was a span of 20 bases. This CDR3 has 13 amino acids.

The V gene is TRBV29-1, the J gene TRBJ1-1; TRBD1 might be the D (6 bases). CDR3 length equals 15 residues. V lost 3 bases and J 3 bases, leaving 17 bases between the germline ends. In germline, CDR1 is SQVTM, CDR2 ANQGSEA. Here the CDR3 reads CSVDGPQTGHTEAFF. In DNA form, the CDR3 reads TGCAGCGTTGATGGCCCTCAAACAGGGCACACTGAAGCTTTCTTT.

This clonotype was picked up many times. The rearrangement joins TRBV2 to TRBJ2-7, with D maybe TRBD1 (6 bases). The CDR3 spans 15 residues. V lost 4 bases and J lost 5, with 18 bases in between. Germline CDR1 SNHLY, CDR2 FYNNEI. As DNA, the CDR3 is TGTGCCAGCAGTGTCCCGGGACAAATGGCCCACGAGCAGTACTTC. Translation: CASSVPGQMAHEQYF.

The chain joins TRBV6-1 to TRBJ2-3; D tentatively fits TRBD1 or TRBD2 (5 bases each). The ends were cut back, 6 bases at V and 2 bases at J, with 12 bases in the middle. Germline lookup yields CDR1 MNHNS and CDR2 SASEGT. The CDR3 runs 14 residues. In DNA, the CDR3 is TGTGCCAGCAGCCCGGGGACGGACACAGATACGCAGTATTTT. Its translation: CASSPGTDTDTQYF.

The rearrangement links TRBV9 to TRBJ2-3; TRBD2 matches 8 bases. The CDR3 totals 13 residues. Trimming took 3 bases from V and 3 from J; bases not matched to a gene: 0. The germline V gene has CDR1 SGDLS and CDR2 YYNGEE. The CDR3 sequence is CASSGGGTDTQYF. Here the CDR3 DNA reads TGTGCCAGCAGCGGCGGGGGGACAGATACGCAGTATTTT.